This is a list of T cell receptor beta chains from one sample in a study of a mutant IDH1 vaccine in newly diagnosed glioma. TCRdb's table, derived via immunoSEQ multiplex PCR, lists solely in-frame clones and lacks some. The sample has about 32,000 clones, roughly 80% seen once. Their antigens are not known. The sample consisted of PBMCs, taken from a glioma patient whose treatment included an IDH1 peptide vaccine. These receptors were obtained from a middle-aged woman with glioma. CDR3s include the opening cysteine and the closing phenylalanine or tryptophan. A D gene is named only where the DNA matches it firmly. Only part of the rows carry a size: once, few, many, or a class if the clone is expanded.

D: TRBD1
J: TRBJ2-1
V: TRBV6-6
size: NA
CDR3: CASSYGTGSYNEQFF
DNA: TGTGCCAGCAGTTACGGGACAGGCTCCTACAATGAGCAGTTCTTC

D: TRBD1
J: TRBJ1-1
V: TRBV29-1
size: NA
CDR3: CSALGRGLGTEAFF
DNA: TGCAGCGCTCTAGGTAGGGGGCTGGGCACTGAAGCTTTCTTT

D: NA
J: TRBJ1-2
V: TRBV25-1
size: few
CDR3: CASSPYLDFFYGYTF
DNA: TGTGCCAGCAGCCCCTATCTTGACTTCTTCTATGGCTACACCTTC

D: NA
J: TRBJ1-3
V: TRBV30
size: NA
CDR3: CAWSSSDTIYF
DNA: TGTGCCTGGAGTAGCTCCGACACCATATATTTT

D: NA
J: TRBJ2-6
V: TRBV12-5
size: NA
CDR3: CASRGSGANVLTF
DNA: TGTGCTAGTAGGGGCTCTGGGGCCAACGTCCTGACTTTC

D: NA
J: TRBJ1-6
V: TRBV19
size: NA
CDR3: CASSIKGSPGANSPLHF
DNA: TGTGCCAGTAGTATTAAGGGGTCCCCCGGGGCCAATTCACCCCTCCACTTT

D: NA
J: TRBJ2-4
V: TRBV7-2
size: NA
CDR3: CASSLAVSQGIEDIQYF
DNA: TGTGCCAGCAGCTTAGCGGTGTCCCAGGGGATTGAGGACATTCAGTACTTC

D: NA
J: TRBJ2-1
V: TRBV19
size: NA
CDR3: CASTARGRGLHNEQFF
DNA: TGTGCCAGTACCGCCCGGGGGCGGGGGCTCCACAATGAGCAGTTCTTC

D: NA
J: TRBJ2-5
V: TRBV18
size: NA
CDR3: CASSQKATGTETQYF
DNA: TGTGCCAGCTCACAGAAGGCCACAGGGACAGAGACCCAGTACTTC

D: NA
J: TRBJ1-5
V: TRBV20-1
size: NA
CDR3: CSARDDQPQHF
DNA: TGCAGTGCTAGAGATGATCAGCCCCAGCATTTT

D: NA
J: TRBJ1-5
V: TRBV5-6
size: NA
CDR3: CASSRVGQPQHF
DNA: TGTGCCAGCAGCCGTGTGGGGCAGCCCCAGCATTTT

D: NA
J: TRBJ2-7
V: TRBV5-8
size: NA
CDR3: CASSLNSYYEQYF
DNA: TGTGCCAGCAGCTTGAATAGTTACTACGAGCAGTACTTC

D: NA
J: TRBJ2-7
V: TRBV21-1
size: NA
CDR3: CASSKVDSTPFNEQYF
DNA: TGTGCCAGCAGCAAAGTAGACTCTACGCCTTTTAACGAGCAGTACTTC

D: NA
J: TRBJ1-1
V: TRBV27
size: NA
CDR3: CASAWLGRMNTEAFF
DNA: TGTGCCAGCGCGTGGTTGGGCCGGATGAACACTGAAGCTTTCTTT

D: TRBD1
J: TRBJ1-3
V: TRBV2
size: NA
CDR3: CASSEAGGQGAHTIYF
DNA: TGTGCCAGCAGTGAAGCGGGCGGACAGGGGGCCCACACCATATATTTT

D: NA
J: TRBJ2-3
V: TRBV11-2
size: NA
CDR3: CASSFRPRGLTSTDTQYF
DNA: TGTGCCAGCAGCTTCCGTCCTAGGGGACTGACTAGCACAGATACGCAGTATTTT

D: NA
J: TRBJ1-1
V: TRBV20-1
size: NA
CDR3: CSARKNTEAFF
DNA: TGCAGTGCTAGAAAGAACACTGAAGCTTTCTTT

D: NA
J: TRBJ1-4
V: TRBV7-2
size: few
CDR3: CASSLGGNPYSEEKLFF
DNA: TGTGCCAGCAGCTTGGGAGGGAACCCATATTCCGAAGAAAAACTGTTTTTT

D: TRBD1
J: TRBJ2-3
V: TRBV2
size: NA
CDR3: CASGRQGATDTQYF
DNA: TGTGCCAGCGGCCGACAGGGAGCAACAGATACGCAGTATTTT

D: TRBD1
J: TRBJ1-4
V: TRBV19
size: NA
CDR3: CASRRTGEGAAEEKLFF
DNA: TGTGCCAGTAGACGGACAGGGGAAGGGGCAGCAGAGGAAAAACTGTTTTTT

D: NA
J: TRBJ2-1
V: TRBV30
size: NA
CDR3: CAWMLKERIEQFF
DNA: TGTGCCTGGATGTTGAAGGAGCGGATTGAGCAGTTCTTC

D: NA
J: TRBJ1-5
V: TRBV2
size: few
CDR3: CASTSPGLDSNQPQHF
DNA: TGTGCCAGCACCTCCCCGGGGTTGGATAGCAATCAGCCCCAGCATTTT

D: NA
J: TRBJ1-1
V: TRBV13
size: NA
CDR3: CASSSHPGDTEAFF
DNA: TGTGCCAGCAGCTCCCATCCAGGGGATACTGAAGCTTTCTTT

D: TRBD2
J: TRBJ2-1
V: TRBV18
size: NA
CDR3: CASSPRRLAGGSYNEQFF
DNA: TGTGCCAGCTCACCACGACGACTAGCGGGGGGGTCCTACAATGAGCAGTTCTTC

D: TRBD1
J: TRBJ1-5
V: TRBV7-8
size: NA
CDR3: CASSLAGTVSNQPQHF
DNA: TGTGCCAGCAGCTTAGCGGGGACAGTTAGCAATCAGCCCCAGCATTTT

D: TRBD2
J: TRBJ2-1
V: TRBV29-1
size: NA
CDR3: CSVEVVLAGGPSLYNEQFF
DNA: TGCAGCGTTGAAGTGGTACTAGCGGGGGGCCCTTCCCTCTACAATGAGCAGTTCTTC

D: NA
J: TRBJ1-2
V: TRBV9
size: NA
CDR3: CASSKQPGRGYGYTF
DNA: TGTGCCAGCAGCAAACAGCCCGGACGCGGATATGGCTACACCTTC

D: TRBD2
J: TRBJ2-1
V: TRBV6-5
size: NA
CDR3: CASRLSGGVYNEQFF
DNA: TGTGCCAGCAGACTTAGCGGGGGGGTCTACAATGAGCAGTTCTTC

D: NA
J: TRBJ1-1
V: TRBV6-5
size: NA
CDR3: CASSYGDNLFGPEAFF
DNA: TGTGCCAGCAGTTACGGGGACAACCTGTTTGGGCCTGAAGCTTTCTTT

D: NA
J: TRBJ1-2
V: TRBV7-9
size: NA
CDR3: CASSLSVETRYGYTF
DNA: TGTGCCAGCAGCTTATCGGTCGAAACCCGCTATGGCTACACCTTC

D: NA
J: TRBJ1-5
V: TRBV12-5
size: NA
CDR3: CASGLDARVAQHF
DNA: TGTGCTAGTGGTTTGGACGCTCGGGTAGCCCAGCATTTT

D: TRBD2
J: TRBJ2-5
V: TRBV6-1
size: NA
CDR3: CASSEGPSGGQETQYF
DNA: TGTGCCAGCAGTGAGGGGCCTAGCGGGGGGCAGGAGACCCAGTACTTC

D: NA
J: TRBJ1-1
V: TRBV15
size: NA
CDR3: CATSRDRTQAEAFF
DNA: TGTGCCACCAGCAGAGACAGGACACAAGCCGAAGCTTTCTTT

D: TRBD2
J: TRBJ2-1
V: TRBV30
size: NA
CDR3: CAWSVDSGGGEQFF
DNA: TGTGCCTGGAGTGTTGATAGCGGGGGCGGGGAGCAGTTCTTC

D: NA
J: TRBJ1-2
V: TRBV5-1
size: NA
CDR3: CASSLAPNRNPGYTF
DNA: TGCGCCAGCAGCTTGGCCCCTAACAGGAATCCTGGCTACACCTTC

D: NA
J: TRBJ1-3
V: TRBV30
size: NA
CDR3: CAWREGDPGNTIYF
DNA: TGTGCCTGGAGAGAGGGAGACCCTGGAAACACCATATATTTT

D: NA
J: TRBJ2-4
V: TRBV19
size: NA
CDR3: CASSTSYRVGKNIQYF
DNA: TGTGCCAGTAGCACTTCTTACAGGGTCGGCAAAAACATTCAGTACTTC

D: NA
J: TRBJ1-6
V: TRBV6-1
size: few
CDR3: CASSEALGSFPHF
DNA: TGTGCCAGCAGTGAAGCGCTTGGTTCTTTCCCCCACTTT

D: TRBD1
J: TRBJ2-1
V: TRBV6-5
size: NA
CDR3: CASSRDRAHEQFF
DNA: TGTGCCAGCAGCCGTGACAGGGCCCATGAGCAGTTCTTC

D: NA
J: TRBJ1-5
V: TRBV7-9
size: NA
CDR3: CASSLAGENQPQHF
DNA: TGTGCCAGCAGCTTAGCCGGGGAGAATCAGCCCCAGCATTTT

D: TRBD1
J: TRBJ1-4
V: TRBV7-9
size: NA
CDR3: CASRGQGATNEKLFF
DNA: TGTGCCAGCAGGGGACAGGGGGCGACTAATGAAAAACTGTTTTTT

D: NA
J: TRBJ2-6
V: TRBV7-9
size: once
CDR3: CASSASGGSGANVLTF
DNA: TGTGCCAGCAGCGCCAGTGGTGGGTCTGGGGCCAACGTCCTGACTTTC

D: NA
J: TRBJ2-7
V: TRBV4-1
size: NA
CDR3: CASSHNSGLQYEQYF
DNA: TGCGCCAGCAGCCACAACAGCGGTCTGCAGTACGAGCAGTACTTC

D: NA
J: TRBJ1-4
V: TRBV7-9
size: NA
CDR3: CASSSPLEGRGEKLFF
DNA: TGTGCCAGCAGCTCCCCCTTAGAGGGGAGAGGGGAAAAACTGTTTTTT

D: NA
J: TRBJ1-4
V: TRBV27
size: NA
CDR3: CASSPQRDTETNEKLFF
DNA: TGTGCCAGCAGTCCCCAGAGGGACACTGAAACTAATGAAAAACTGTTTTTT

D: NA
J: TRBJ2-2
V: TRBV5-6
size: NA
CDR3: CASSPGGFTGELFF
DNA: TGTGCCAGCAGCCCGGGGGGCTTCACCGGGGAGCTGTTTTTT

D: NA
J: TRBJ1-5
V: TRBV6-1
size: NA
CDR3: CASSEARRATIPQHF
DNA: TGTGCCAGCAGTGAAGCAAGGCGGGCGACTATCCCCCAGCATTTT

D: NA
J: TRBJ1-1
V: TRBV21-1
size: few
CDR3: CASSKPSGKVGNTEAFF
DNA: TGTGCCAGCAGCAAACCTTCAGGGAAGGTAGGGAACACTGAAGCTTTCTTT

D: TRBD1
J: TRBJ1-6
V: TRBV27
size: NA
CDR3: CASRKTGVSWNSPLHF
DNA: TGTGCCAGCAGAAAGACAGGGGTTAGTTGGAATTCACCCCTCCACTTT

D: NA
J: TRBJ1-4
V: TRBV5-1
size: NA
CDR3: CASSLGQRNEKLFF
DNA: TGCGCCAGCAGCTTGGGGCAGAGGAATGAAAAACTGTTTTTT

D: NA
J: TRBJ2-5
V: TRBV11-2
size: NA
CDR3: CASSLDKETQYF
DNA: TGTGCCAGCAGCTTAGACAAAGAGACCCAGTACTTC

D: NA
J: TRBJ1-3
V: TRBV21-1
size: once
CDR3: CASSKAGYSGNTIYF
DNA: TGTGCCAGCAGCAAAGCGGGTTACTCTGGAAACACCATATATTTT

D: TRBD1
J: TRBJ1-2
V: TRBV4-3
size: NA
CDR3: CASSPLGTGIVYGYTF
DNA: TGCGCCAGCAGCCCCCTCGGGACAGGCATCGTCTATGGCTACACCTTC

D: TRBD2
J: TRBJ2-7
V: TRBV29-1
size: NA
CDR3: CSAGGDGYEQYF
DNA: TGCAGCGCCGGGGGGGATGGGTACGAGCAGTACTTC

D: NA
J: TRBJ1-5
V: TRBV7-8
size: NA
CDR3: CASSPHGRPQHF
DNA: TGTGCCAGCAGCCCCCATGGCCGGCCCCAGCATTTT

D: NA
J: TRBJ1-1
V: TRBV5-5
size: NA
CDR3: CASSFHSEAFF
DNA: TGTGCCAGCAGCTTTCATTCCGAAGCTTTCTTT

D: NA
J: TRBJ1-1
V: TRBV2
size: once
CDR3: CASSAMREAEAFF
DNA: TGTGCCAGCAGTGCTATGAGAGAAGCTGAAGCTTTCTTT

D: NA
J: TRBJ2-4
V: TRBV2
size: NA
CDR3: CASSATSFKAKNIQYF
DNA: TGTGCCAGCAGTGCGACCTCCTTCAAGGCCAAAAACATTCAGTACTTC